A single sample is the source of the 19 T cell receptor beta chains below, sequenced in a study of blood T cell repertoires in COVID-19. This table comes from immunoSEQ multiplex PCR, and its TCRdb copy is limited to in-frame clones, with some not included. The sample has 190,000 or so clones; around 85% are singletons. The sample consisted of peripheral blood. The receptors shown here come from a man between 50 and 59 years old who had recovered from COVID-19.

This sequence joins TRBV4-2 and TRBJ2-1; a weak D match, TRBD2 (6 bases). This CDR3 region has 15 residues. The V and J ends lost 0 bases and 8 bases respectively, with 14 bases between them. CDR1 and CDR2 from the germline V gene are LGHNA and YNFKEQ. CDR3 nucleotide sequence: TGTGCCAGCAGCCAAGATGGCGGGAATTTCGATGAGCAGTTCTTC. Translating it yields CASSQDGGNFDEQFF.

Concerning this clone: One junction end does not reproduce the germline sequence, and a read error may be involved. The chain combines TRBV18 with TRBJ2-2, with D possibly TRBD1 on 6 matching bases. The CDR3 has 16 residues. Germline V lookup: CDR1 KGHSH, CDR2 LQKENI. The CDR3 spells CASSPRRGGDTGELFF. CDR3 bases: TGTGCCAGCTCCCCACGCAGGGGTGGGGACACCGGGGAGCTGTTTTTT.

The rearrangement joins TRBV19 to TRBJ2-2; 7 nucleotides agree with TRBD1. Germline CDR1 is LNHDA and CDR2 is SQIVND (reference sequence). The CDR3 has 15 amino acids. V was clipped by 8 bases and J by 4 bases; unmatched bases: 10. CDR3 sequence (DNA): TGTGCCAGTTTGAAGGACAGGATGTTCACCGGGGAGCTGTTTTTT. Translating it yields CASLKDRMFTGELFF. Full variable domain (remainder filled in from reference TRBV19 and TRBJ2-2): DGGITQSPKYLFRKEGQNVTLSCEQNLNHDAMYWYRQDPGQGLRLIYYSQIVNDFQKGDIAEGYSVSREKKESFPLTVTSAQKNPTAFYLCASLKDRMFTGELFFGEGSRLTVL.

The chain employs TRBV28 and TRBJ2-7, with TRBD2 identical over 8 bases. The CDR3 runs 13 residues. Unmatched junction bases numbered 1, after V lost 3 bases and J lost 3 bases. The germline CDR1 and CDR2 sequences are MDHEN and SYDVKM. CDR3 nucleotide sequence: TGTGCCAGCAGTTTTACTAGCGGCTACGAGCAGTACTTC. Its translation is CASSFTSGYEQYF.

The DNA for the CDR3 is TGTGCCAGCAGCTTAGCGGGAAGGGGCACTGAAGCTTTCTTT. Its translation is CASSLAGRGTEAFF. The gene calls are TRBV7-8 and TRBJ1-1; D is perhaps TRBD1 (5 bases). V was shortened by 0 bases and J by 4 bases, with 9 bases between the two germline ends. The CDR3 totals 14 residues. Germline loops: CDR1 SGHVS, CDR2 FQNEAQ.

The chain links TRBV27 to TRBJ2-1; tentatively, D is TRBD1 (6 bases). Trimming left V 8 bases short and J 4 bases short, with 15 bases between. Germline V gives CDR1 MNHEY, CDR2 SMNVEV (reference sequence). The CDR3 extends over 14 amino acids. Here the CDR3 reads CASWTEEVYNEQFF. The CDR3 DNA reads TGTGCCAGCTGGACAGAGGAGGTATACAATGAGCAGTTCTTC.

This chain connects TRBV28 to TRBJ2-1; TRBD2 matches at 10 bases. This CDR3 comprises 21 residues. Trimming cost V 6 bases and J 7 bases; bases outside gene matches: 27. Per germline, CDR1 MDHEN and CDR2 SYDVKM. The CDR3 reads CASSPEGASGRRAGGANEQFF. CDR3 nucleotide sequence: TGTGCCAGCAGCCCTGAAGGTGCTAGCGGGAGAAGAGCCGGCGGAGCGAATGAGCAGTTCTTC.

V and J are TRBV12-3 or TRBV12-4 and TRBJ1-5, with D uncertain. CDR3 length: 12 amino acids. Trimming shortened V by 2 bases and J by 4 bases, and 3 bases separated the two germline ends. CDR3: CASSLLNQPQHF. In DNA, the CDR3 is TGTGCCAGCAGTTTACTAAATCAGCCCCAGCATTTT.

The chain is built from TRBV11-2 and TRBJ2-3, with a tentative D call TRBD1 (5 bases). CDR1 SGHAT and CDR2 FQNNGV come from the germline V gene. The CDR3 covers 13 residues. V dropped 5 bases and J dropped 7 bases, with 13 bases sitting between them. In nucleotides, the CDR3 is TGTGCCAGCAGCACCTCAGGGTTTAATACGCAGTATTTT. This codes for CASSTSGFNTQYF.

The chain employs TRBV3-1 (or the pseudogene TRBV3-2) and TRBJ2-2, with D maybe TRBD2 (5 bases). The V and J ends lost 3 bases and 6 bases respectively, with 17 bases between them. CDR3 length: 16 amino acids. In germline, CDR1 is LGHDT, CDR2 YNNKEL (reference sequence). In DNA, the CDR3 is TGTGCCAGCAGCCATCTCTCGAGGGCGGTTTCCGGGGAGCTGTTTTTT. This encodes CASSHLSRAVSGELFF.

This clone came up a few times. The V call is TRBV30, the J call TRBJ2-1, with D maybe TRBD2 (6 bases). The CDR3 loop spans 16 amino acids. Germline CDR1 is GTSNPN and CDR2 is SVGIG (reference sequence). With 1 base removed from V and 10 bases from J, the gap between germline ends came to 23 bases. In DNA form, the CDR3 reads TGTGCCTGGAGTGGACGGATGGGACTTGTGGAAATCGAGCAGTTCTTC. Its translation: CAWSGRMGLVEIEQFF.

This chain links TRBV18 with TRBJ2-2; TRBD1 is a possible D gene (5 bases). The CDR3 runs to 15 residues. CDR1 and CDR2 (germline): KGHSH, LQKENI. The V end lost 3 bases, the J end lost 0 bases, and 8 bases lay between the germline ends. Here the CDR3 reads CASSPGHPNTGELFF. The CDR3 coding sequence is TGTGCCAGCTCACCCGGACACCCGAACACCGGGGAGCTGTTTTTT.

The V and J genes are TRBV6-1 and TRBJ1-5; possible D gene TRBD1, 6 bases. The CDR3 is 14 residues long. Germline V gene lookup returns CDR1 MNHNS and CDR2 SASEGT. V was cut by 2 bases and J by 2 bases, with 7 bases left in between. CDR3 nucleotide sequence: TGTGCCAGCAGTGAAAACAGGGGCAATCAGCCCCAGCATTTT. Translation gives CASSENRGNQPQHF.

V usage is TRBV18 and J usage is TRBJ1-4, with 8 positions matching TRBD1. There are 14 residues in the CDR3. Per the germline V gene, CDR1 is KGHSH and CDR2 is LQKENI. The junction had 4 bases not matched to a gene; V was cut back by 2 bases and J by 8 bases. This CDR3 is CASSPTGGGEKLFF. CDR3 sequence (DNA): TGTGCCAGCTCACCAACAGGGGGAGGAGAAAAACTGTTTTTT.

The chain carries TRBV28 and TRBJ2-6; TRBD2 is a possible D gene (6 bases). Germline V gene lookup returns CDR1 MDHEN and CDR2 SYDVKM. V shed 1 base and J shed 0 bases, with 22 bases lying between them. This CDR3 spans 21 amino acids. The CDR3 nucleotides are TGTGCCAGCAGTTTATCGCATTTCGGGTCCCAGGGAGGCTCTGGGGCCAACGTCCTGACTTTC. Amino acids: CASSLSHFGSQGGSGANVLTF.

The J gene is TRBJ1-5, the V gene TRBV19, with D tentatively TRBD1 (6 bases). From germline, CDR1 is LNHDA and CDR2 SQIVND (reference sequence). The CDR3 runs to 13 residues. The V and J ends lost 7 bases and 5 bases respectively, with 12 bases between them. CDR3 sequence reads: CASNSDSYQPQHF. DNA for the CDR3: TGTGCCAGTAATTCGGACAGCTATCAGCCCCAGCATTTT.

The V gene is TRBV30, the J gene TRBJ1-2, with 10 bases matching TRBD1. The CDR3 runs to 12 residues. V shed 3 bases and J 6 bases; nucleotides not matched to a gene: 1. Germline assignment: CDR1 GTSNPN and CDR2 SVGIG (reference sequence). The CDR3 sequence is CAWRGTGDGYTF. CDR3 nucleotide sequence: TGTGCCTGGAGAGGGACAGGGGATGGCTACACCTTC.

The rearrangement joins TRBV20-1 to TRBJ2-1; D is possibly TRBD2 (5 bases). The V and J ends lost 6 bases and 9 bases respectively, with 12 bases between them. This CDR3 is 11 amino acids long. Germline V lookup: CDR1 DFQATT, CDR2 SNEGSKA (reference sequence). In nucleotides, the CDR3 is TGCAGTGCGGACCGCGAGGGTGAGCAGTTCTTC. Protein product: CSADREGEQFF.

This clone showed up just once. The chain combines TRBV28 with TRBJ2-3, with TRBD2 matching 8 bases. Trimming cost V 4 bases and J 3 bases; bases outside gene matches: 12. The CDR3 runs to 17 residues. Looked up from germline, CDR1 is MDHEN and CDR2 is SYDVKM. The CDR3 region has the DNA TGTGCCAGCAGTTCTCGGAGGGTAGCGGGATTGACAGATACGCAGTATTTT. It translates to CASSSRRVAGLTDTQYF.